The rows below give T cell receptor beta chains drawn from one sample of a study of blood T cell repertoires in COVID-19. This table comes from immunoSEQ multiplex PCR, and its TCRdb copy is limited to in-frame clones, with some not included. The table records roughly 41,000 clones, over 75% of them present only once. Sequenced sample: peripheral blood. The origin of the receptors is a man aged 55 to 70 with active COVID-19. CDR3s include the opening cysteine and the closing phenylalanine or tryptophan. The D gene is left open where the match is weak. Size values are once, few and many counts, or a class for expanded clones, and some rows have none.

v_gene: TRBV19
j_gene: TRBJ1-5
d_gene: NA
abundance: few
CDR3aa: CASSPEDGFNQPQHF
CDR3nt: TGTGCCAGTAGTCCGGAGGACGGATTCAATCAGCCCCAGCATTTT

v_gene: TRBV28
j_gene: TRBJ2-7
d_gene: TRBD2
abundance: NA
CDR3aa: CASGRLAGDHEQYF
CDR3nt: TGTGCCAGCGGGCGACTAGCGGGAGACCACGAGCAGTACTTC

v_gene: TRBV7-2
j_gene: TRBJ2-7
d_gene: NA
abundance: NA
CDR3aa: CASSFDPGHGLYEQYF
CDR3nt: TGTGCCAGCAGCTTTGATCCGGGACACGGGCTGTACGAGCAGTACTTC

v_gene: TRBV5-1
j_gene: TRBJ2-2
d_gene: NA
abundance: NA
CDR3aa: CASSFESQFANTGELFF
CDR3nt: TGCGCCAGCAGCTTCGAATCACAGTTCGCGAACACCGGGGAGCTGTTTTTT

v_gene: TRBV5-1
j_gene: TRBJ2-1
d_gene: TRBD2
abundance: NA
CDR3aa: CASSLDAGGPWFF
CDR3nt: TGCGCCAGCAGCTTGGATGCGGGAGGGCCCTGGTTCTTC

v_gene: TRBV7-2
j_gene: TRBJ2-1
d_gene: TRBD2
abundance: once
CDR3aa: CASTYWGGGNEQFF
CDR3nt: TGTGCCAGCACCTACTGGGGGGGTGGAAATGAGCAGTTCTTC

v_gene: TRBV4-1
j_gene: TRBJ2-3
d_gene: NA
abundance: NA
CDR3aa: CASSQDDAPRDTQYF
CDR3nt: TGCGCCAGCAGCCAAGATGACGCACCCAGGGATACGCAGTATTTT

v_gene: TRBV4-1
j_gene: TRBJ1-1
d_gene: TRBD1
abundance: NA
CDR3aa: CASSLRKDREETEAFF
CDR3nt: TGCGCCAGCAGCCTGAGGAAAGACAGGGAGGAGACTGAAGCTTTCTTT

v_gene: TRBV19
j_gene: TRBJ2-3
d_gene: NA
abundance: NA
CDR3aa: CASSIGDIAPPTQYF
CDR3nt: TGTGCCAGTAGTATTGGGGACATAGCCCCCCCTACGCAGTATTTT

v_gene: TRBV6-5
j_gene: TRBJ1-4
d_gene: TRBD1
abundance: NA
CDR3aa: CASRPDRGNEKLFF
CDR3nt: TGTGCCAGCAGACCCGACAGGGGTAATGAAAAACTGTTTTTT

v_gene: TRBV28
j_gene: TRBJ1-3
d_gene: NA
abundance: NA
CDR3aa: CASSLFTRSGNTIYF
CDR3nt: TGTGCCAGCAGCCTCTTTACACGATCTGGAAACACCATATATTTT

v_gene: TRBV2
j_gene: TRBJ1-4
d_gene: TRBD1
abundance: NA
CDR3aa: CASSLLTGDLEKLFF
CDR3nt: TGTGCCAGCAGCTTACTGACAGGGGACCTTGAAAAACTGTTTTTT

v_gene: TRBV7-7
j_gene: TRBJ2-5
d_gene: NA
abundance: NA
CDR3aa: CASSLVAGARLETQYF
CDR3nt: TGTGCTAGCAGCTTAGTGGCGGGGGCGCGGTTGGAGACCCAGTACTTC

v_gene: TRBV3-1/TRBV3-2
j_gene: TRBJ2-3
d_gene: TRBD2
abundance: NA
CDR3aa: CASSAGVDTQYF
CDR3nt: TGTGCCAGCTCAGCGGGAGTAGATACGCAGTATTTT

v_gene: TRBV7-2
j_gene: TRBJ1-1
d_gene: TRBD1
abundance: NA
CDR3aa: CASSQRQGNTEAFF
CDR3nt: TGTGCCAGCAGCCAAAGACAGGGCAACACTGAAGCTTTCTTT

v_gene: TRBV4-1
j_gene: TRBJ2-3
d_gene: TRBD1
abundance: NA
CDR3aa: CASSQTGTGASSSTDTQYF
CDR3nt: TGCGCCAGCAGCCAAACCGGGACAGGGGCCTCTAGTAGCACAGATACGCAGTATTTT

v_gene: TRBV2
j_gene: TRBJ2-5
d_gene: TRBD2
abundance: once
CDR3aa: CASMILAVETQYF
CDR3nt: TGTGCCAGCATGATACTAGCGGTCGAGACCCAGTACTTC

v_gene: TRBV10-3
j_gene: TRBJ2-1
d_gene: NA
abundance: NA
CDR3aa: CAISELKLDNEQFF
CDR3nt: TGTGCCATCAGTGAGCTCAAACTCGACAATGAGCAGTTCTTC

v_gene: TRBV19
j_gene: TRBJ2-7
d_gene: NA
abundance: NA
CDR3aa: CASSNPGHEQYF
CDR3nt: TGTGCCAGTAGCAATCCAGGTCACGAGCAGTACTTC

v_gene: TRBV3-1/TRBV3-2
j_gene: TRBJ2-1
d_gene: TRBD2
abundance: NA
CDR3aa: CASRGPGLAAQGQFF
CDR3nt: TGTGCCAGCAGGGGACCCGGACTAGCGGCACAGGGGCAGTTCTTC

v_gene: TRBV24-1
j_gene: TRBJ1-3
d_gene: TRBD1
abundance: NA
CDR3aa: CSPGTVNTIYF
CDR3nt: TGTTCTCCCGGGACAGTAAACACCATATATTTT

v_gene: TRBV10-1
j_gene: TRBJ2-5
d_gene: NA
abundance: NA
CDR3aa: CASSRDIEEETQYF
CDR3nt: TGCGCCAGCAGCCGGGACATCGAAGAAGAGACCCAGTACTTC

v_gene: TRBV18
j_gene: TRBJ2-7
d_gene: TRBD2
abundance: NA
CDR3aa: CASRTGLAGVGEQYF
CDR3nt: TGTGCCAGCCGCACCGGGCTAGCGGGAGTGGGCGAGCAGTACTTC

v_gene: TRBV19
j_gene: TRBJ1-2
d_gene: TRBD1
abundance: few
CDR3aa: CASSLRTGNYGYTF
CDR3nt: TGTGCCAGTAGTCTTCGGACAGGCAACTATGGCTACACCTTC